This T cell receptor (beta chain) was captured by sequencing in a study of graft-versus-host responses after intestinal transplantation. Across the study: Each recipient received anti-thymocyte globulin induction, then tacrolimus and steroids for approximately three years.

The CDR3 runs 15 residues. V lost 0 bases to trimming and J lost 7 bases, with 11 bases between them. Germline V gene data show CDR1 as SGHRS and CDR2 as YFSETQ. Clones were read by immunoSEQ multiplex PCR, and TCRdb kept only the in-frame ones, dropping some. The sample records tens of thousands of clones, 90% to 95% being singletons. V and J are TRBV5-1 and TRBJ1-6; a possible D gene is TRBD1 (5 bases). The specimen was PBMCs, collected 524 days after transplant. This sequence was found in a human patient who received an intestinal transplant, so some T cells may come from the graft donor. CDR3 sequence reads: CASSLDGARNSPLHF. As DNA, the CDR3 is TGCGCCAGCAGCTTGGACGGGGCGCGGAATTCACCCCTCCACTTT.